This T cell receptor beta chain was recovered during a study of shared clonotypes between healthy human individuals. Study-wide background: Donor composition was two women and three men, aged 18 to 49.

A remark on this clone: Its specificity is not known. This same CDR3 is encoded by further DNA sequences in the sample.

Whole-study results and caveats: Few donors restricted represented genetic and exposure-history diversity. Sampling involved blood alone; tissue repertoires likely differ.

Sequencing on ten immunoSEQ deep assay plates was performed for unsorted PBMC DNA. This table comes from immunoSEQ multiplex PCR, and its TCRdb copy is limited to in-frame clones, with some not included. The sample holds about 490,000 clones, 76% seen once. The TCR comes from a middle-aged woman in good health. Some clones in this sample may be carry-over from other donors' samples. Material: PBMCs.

In DNA, the CDR3 is TGTGCCAGCAGCTTGGCGGAAGCGGGAGGCACAGATACGCAGTATTTT. Translated, it gives CASSLAEAGGTDTQYF. The rearrangement uses TRBV7-6 and TRBJ2-3, with 8 bases matching TRBD2. This CDR3 region has 16 residues. The V and J ends lost 3 bases and 1 base, in that order; junction bases with no gene match: 6. Germline values: CDR1 SGHVS, CDR2 FNYEAQ. Supplemented by reference TRBV7-6 and TRBJ2-3, the full variable domain reads GAGVSQSPRYKVTKRGQDVALRCDPISGHVSLYWYRQALGQGPEFLTYFNYEAQQDKSGLPNDRFSAERPEGSISTLTIQRTEQRDSAMYRCASSLAEAGGTDTQYFGPGTRLTVL.